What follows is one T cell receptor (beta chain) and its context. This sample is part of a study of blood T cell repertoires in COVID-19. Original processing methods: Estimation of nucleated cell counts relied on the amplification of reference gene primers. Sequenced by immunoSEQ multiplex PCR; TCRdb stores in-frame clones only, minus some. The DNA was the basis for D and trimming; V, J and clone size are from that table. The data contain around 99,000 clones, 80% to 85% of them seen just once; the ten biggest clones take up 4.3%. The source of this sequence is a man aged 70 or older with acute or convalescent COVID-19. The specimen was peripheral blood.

This chain's CDR3 is CASSVGGSGGASDTQYF. CDR3 DNA: TGTGCCAGCAGCGTAGGTGGTAGCGGGGGGGCCTCAGATACGCAGTATTTT. The chain couples TRBV9 to TRBJ2-3; 11 nucleotides align to TRBD2. V trimming: 0 bases; J trimming: 4 bases; junction bases outside the gene matches: 7. Per germline, CDR1 SGDLS and CDR2 YYNGEE. CDR3 length: 17 amino acids. Using reference TRBV9 and TRBJ2-3 for the parts outside the CDR3, the full variable domain is DSGVTQTPKHLITATGQRVTLRCSPRSGDLSVYWYQQSLDQGLQFLIQYYNGEERAKGNILERFSAQQFPDLHSELNLSSLELGDSALYFCASSVGGSGGASDTQYFGPGTRLTVL.